The 15 T cell receptor beta chains listed next were all sequenced from one sample in a study of shared clonotypes between healthy human individuals. Only in-frame clones appear in the TCRdb table, and some are missing; sequencing was by immunoSEQ multiplex PCR. There are around 1,000,000 clones in the sample; around 77% occur only once, and approximately 0.95% lies in the top ten. Material for sequencing was memory CD4+ T cells from PBMCs. Stated subset: CD45RA-negative fraction. The receptor set was obtained from a man aged 18-30 years in good health. Some clones in this sample may be carry-over from other donors' samples.

The chain combines TRBV11-2 with TRBJ2-1; 9 nucleotides match TRBD2. Germline V gene sequence: CDR1 SGHAT, CDR2 FQNNGV. V lost 1 base and J lost 4; bases outside the gene matches: 14. The CDR3 sequence is 19 residues long. CDR3 DNA: TGTGCCAGCAGCTTAGCGAGCCTGAAGAGCGGGAGGATGTACAATGAGCAGTTCTTC. It encodes CASSLASLKSGRMYNEQFF.

The chain combines TRBV11-2 with TRBJ2-7; D not certain. V was clipped by 1 base and J by 4 bases, with 11 bases between them. From germline, CDR1 is SGHAT and CDR2 FQNNGV. CDR3 size: 14 residues. CDR3 sequence reads: CASSLVATGYEQYF. As DNA, the CDR3 is TGTGCCAGCAGCTTAGTGGCCACCGGTTACGAGCAGTACTTC.

V and J are TRBV2 and TRBJ2-2, with TRBD1 matching 8 bases. J lost 5 bases, V lost 7 bases, and 6 bases had no gene match. The germline V gene has CDR1 SNHLY and CDR2 FYNNEI. The CDR3 consists of 14 residues. CDR3 in amino acids: CASTVTGETGELFF. The CDR3 DNA reads TGTGCCAGCACCGTGACAGGGGAGACCGGGGAGCTGTTTTTT.

In this sample, this clone turned up once. The chain carries TRBV9 and TRBJ1-2; tentatively, D is TRBD1 (5 bases). The V end was cut by 3 bases, the J end by 0 bases, with 18 bases between. The V gene's germline CDR1 is SGDLS and CDR2 YYNGEE. The CDR3 sequence is 17 residues long. This CDR3 reads CASSARDAAFSNYGYTF. CDR3 coding DNA: TGTGCCAGCAGCGCGCGGGACGCGGCCTTTTCTAACTATGGCTACACCTTC.

This sequence joins TRBV7-9 and TRBJ2-5, with a weak D call TRBD1 (6 bases). Germline CDR1 SEHNR, CDR2 FQNEAQ (reference sequence). Trimming left V 5 bases short and J 5 bases short, with 18 bases between. CDR3 length: 15 amino acids. The CDR3 sequence is CASSIKGQPGETQYF. CDR3 coding DNA: TGTGCCAGCAGCATTAAAGGACAGCCGGGGGAGACCCAGTACTTC.

This clone appeared a few times. V and J are TRBV9 and TRBJ1-1; no clear D gene. V was trimmed by 0 bases and J by 1 base, leaving 7 bases between them. Germline V gene sequence: CDR1 SGDLS, CDR2 YYNGEE. The CDR3 has 14 residues. CDR3 sequence reads: CASSVVVRNTEAFF. The CDR3 coding sequence is TGTGCCAGCAGCGTAGTAGTTAGGAACACTGAAGCTTTCTTT.

The rearrangement uses TRBV23-1 and TRBJ1-1; no clear D. Being an ORF, TRBV23-1 has a function that is uncertain. V was cut by 2 bases and J by 2 bases, with 15 bases left in between. This CDR3 spans 16 amino acids. CDR3 sequence (DNA): TGCGCCAGCAGTCAACGTATACCGGGCCTAAACACTGAAGCTTTCTTT. Its protein is CASSQRIPGLNTEAFF.

The V call is TRBV4-2, the J call TRBJ2-7, with 14 bases aligning to TRBD2. Germline V gives CDR1 LGHNA, CDR2 YNFKEQ. CDR3 length: 18 amino acids. V lost 4 bases, J lost 3 bases, and 11 bases stayed unmatched. The CDR3 region has the DNA TGTGCCAGCAGCCTCGGGACTAGCGGGAGCCCTCTCAGCTACGAGCAGTACTTC. Translating gives CASSLGTSGSPLSYEQYF.

This clone has a handful of counts. The rearrangement joins TRBV28 to TRBJ1-6; D not certain. With 8 bases removed from V and 9 bases from J, the gap between germline ends came to 11 bases. The CDR3 contains 12 residues. Germline CDR1 and CDR2: MDHEN and SYDVKM. The CDR3 coding sequence is TGTGCCAGCTGCGACGGGTTTTCACCCCTCCACTTT. Amino acids: CASCDGFSPLHF.

Comment on this clone: The same CDR3 also results from other DNA sequences found in this sample. This chain connects TRBV28 to TRBJ1-5; D unclear. The germline V gene encodes CDR1 MDHEN and CDR2 SYDVKM. The length of the CDR3 is 9 residues. V lost 9 bases, J lost 7 bases, and 4 bases lay in between. The CDR3 loop is CASSQPQHF. DNA of the CDR3: TGTGCCAGTTCCCAGCCCCAGCATTTT.

The CDR3 spells CASGPTANYGYTF. CDR3 nucleotide sequence: TGTGCCAGCGGTCCCACTGCTAACTATGGCTACACCTTC. The chain joins TRBV28 to TRBJ1-2; D ambiguous. Deletions cut 8 bases from V and 0 bases from J, with 10 bases between. The CDR3 runs to 13 residues. Germline assignment: CDR1 MDHEN and CDR2 SYDVKM.

The V gene is TRBV30, the J gene TRBJ2-7; TRBD2 matches 7 bases. Germline CDR1 is GTSNPN and CDR2 is SVGIG (reference sequence). V shed 5 bases, J shed 9 bases, and the junction held 10 bases outside the gene matches. This CDR3 is built from 12 residues. CDR3 DNA: TGTGCCTGGCGGGGGGAGGCTACCGCGCAGTACTTC. It is translated as CAWRGEATAQYF. Combining the CDR3 with reference TRBV30 and TRBJ2-7 gives the whole variable domain SQTIHQWPATLVQPVGSPLSLECTVEGTSNPNLYWYRQAAGRGLQLLFYSVGIGQISSEVPQNLSASRPQDRQFILSSKKLLLSDSGFYLCAWRGEATAQYFGPGTRLTVT.

The chain links TRBV4-1 to TRBJ1-3; D remains unclear. The length of the CDR3 is 15 residues. Germline CDR1 is MGHRA and CDR2 is YSYEKL. V lost 0 bases to trimming and J lost 0 bases, with 6 bases between them. Written as DNA, the CDR3 is TGCGCCAGCAGCCAAGAGTTGGGCTCTGGAAACACCATATATTTT. This codes for CASSQELGSGNTIYF.

As for this clone: Other DNA sequences from this sample encode an identical CDR3 as well. The chain has TRBV18 and TRBJ2-1, with TRBD2 matching 7 bases. The V and J ends lost 3 bases and 2 bases, in that order; junction bases with no gene match: 4. The CDR3 contains 15 residues. Germline lookup yields CDR1 KGHSH and CDR2 LQKENI. In DNA, the CDR3 is TGTGCCAGCTCACCCGGGCTAGCGGCCTACAATGAGCAGTTCTTC. This codes for CASSPGLAAYNEQFF.

The V gene is TRBV10-3, the J gene TRBJ2-1; 12 positions agree with TRBD2. J lost 0 bases, V lost 8 bases, and 5 bases had no gene match. CDR1 is ENHRY, CDR2 SYGVKD, per germline. CDR3 length: 16 residues. This CDR3 reads CAIRTSGNSSYNEQFF. CDR3 DNA sequence: TGTGCCATCCGGACTAGCGGGAATAGCTCCTACAATGAGCAGTTCTTC.